The source of this T cell receptor (beta chain) is a study of shared clonotypes between healthy human individuals. Produced via immunoSEQ multiplex PCR; TCRdb's table is partial and in-frame only. This table has 2 million to 3 million clones, roughly 93% appearing once. This CDR3 contains 14 residues. The germline V and J ends were trimmed by 10 bases and 4 bases, with 17 bases remaining between them. The V gene's germline CDR1 is MDHEN and CDR2 SYDVKM. The clonotype was recovered from a man between 18 and 35 years old in good health. Some clones in this sample may be carry-over from other donors' samples. The V gene is TRBV28, the J gene TRBJ1-5; maybe TRBD1 (6 bases). The sample taken for sequencing was naive CD4+ T cells from PBMCs. Stated subset: CD45RA+ positively selected. CDR3 sequence reads: CATPGAGRNQPQHF. DNA for the CDR3: TGTGCCACCCCGGGGGCAGGAAGAAATCAGCCCCAGCATTTT.